Listed below are T cell receptor beta chains from one sample, sequenced in a study of identifying expanded T cells in peripheral blood. The assay was immunoSEQ multiplex PCR, and TCRdb's table has in-frame clones only and misses some. In the table there are some 120,000 clones, more than 80% of which are singletons. The specimen sequenced was blood. The receptor set was obtained from a person aged 18 to 70 in good health. The CDR3 runs from the conserved cysteine through the conserved F or W. A D gene is named only where the DNA matches it firmly. A clone size is listed for some rows: how often the clone was seen (once, few, many), or a class if it is expanded.

d_gene	abundance	v_gene	j_gene	CDR3nt	CDR3aa
.	.	TRBV5-3	TRBJ2-1	TGTGCCAGAAGCTTGTGGTGGGATGTGGGCAATGAGCAGTTCTTC	CARSLWWDVGNEQFF
TRBD1	.	TRBV29-1	TRBJ2-2	TGCAGCGTTCTAGGACAGGGGGGAGTAGGGGAGCTGTTTTTT	CSVLGQGGVGELFF
.	once	TRBV9	TRBJ1-2	TGTGCCAGCAGCGTAGTGGGGGGGTCGGCGAGCTATGGCTACACCTTC	CASSVVGGSASYGYTF
TRBD2	once	TRBV7-2	TRBJ2-2	TGTGCCAGCAGTCGTAGCGGGGGAGCTACCGGGGAGCTGTTTTTT	CASSRSGGATGELFF
.	.	TRBV19	TRBJ1-2	TGTGCCAGTAGTTTGGTGATTTTATCTAACTATGGCTACACCTTC	CASSLVILSNYGYTF
.	.	TRBV6-1	TRBJ1-5	TGTGCCAGCAGTGAAGCCATACGGATCCCCCAGCCCCAGCATTTT	CASSEAIRIPQPQHF
.	.	TRBV19	TRBJ1-1	TGTGCCAGTAGTACGCAAGGGTTATCTGAAGCTTTCTTT	CASSTQGLSEAFF
TRBD2	.	TRBV14	TRBJ2-7	TGTGCCAGCAGCCGCCTGACTAGCGGGGGTACTCTTACCTACGAGCAGTACTTC	CASSRLTSGGTLTYEQYF
.	.	TRBV2	TRBJ2-2	TGTGCCAGCATCCACAATGAGAGGAGCACCGGGGAGCTGTTTTTT	CASIHNERSTGELFF
.	.	TRBV7-9	TRBJ1-6	TGTGCCAGCAGCTCAATTTCCGGGCCCTCCGCGGGCTATAATTCACCCCTCCACTTT	CASSSISGPSAGYNSPLHF
TRBD2	.	TRBV6-1	TRBJ2-1	TGTGCCAGCAGGCTTAGCGGGGGGGCGCAGTTCTTC	CASRLSGGAQFF
.	.	TRBV7-2	TRBJ1-2	TGTGCCAGCAGCCGCACGGAGGACAGAGTCTATGGCTACACCTTC	CASSRTEDRVYGYTF
.	.	TRBV6-1	TRBJ2-5	TGTGCCAGCACTATACTACAAGAGACCCAGTACTTC	CASTILQETQYF
.	.	TRBV5-6	TRBJ2-3	TGTGCCAGCAGCTCCACTAGCACAGATACGCAGTATTTT	CASSSTSTDTQYF
.	.	TRBV4-3	TRBJ2-7	TGCGCCAGCAGCTTCGGGGCGGCAGAGTTCTACGAGCAGTACTTC	CASSFGAAEFYEQYF
.	.	TRBV18	TRBJ1-1	TGTGCCAGCTCACCTCAGGGCAGGAAAGACACTGAAGCTTTCTTT	CASSPQGRKDTEAFF
.	.	TRBV12-5	TRBJ1-1	TGTGCTAGTGGTTTGGGGCACACTGAAGCTTTCTTT	CASGLGHTEAFF
.	once	TRBV21-1	TRBJ1-5	TGTGCCAGCAGCAAAGCGCTCATCAATCAGCCCCAGCATTTT	CASSKALINQPQHF
.	.	TRBV5-1	TRBJ2-1	TGCGCCAGCAGCTTGAGGGGCTCCTACAATGAGCAGTTCTTC	CASSLRGSYNEQFF
.	.	TRBV10-3	TRBJ2-2	TGTGCCACCGGGGAGAACCCCGGGGAGCTGTTTTTT	CATGENPGELFF
.	once	TRBV6-1	TRBJ1-2	TGTGCCAGCAGTGAAATAGCAGGACCCTATGGCTACACCTTC	CASSEIAGPYGYTF
.	.	TRBV9	TRBJ2-2	TGTGCCAGCAGCGTAGGTCAGGCGGGATGGCCCGGGGAGCTGTTTTTT	CASSVGQAGWPGELFF
.	.	TRBV18	TRBJ1-2	TGTGCCAGCTCACCAGTGGCAGGCAGAGCTAACTATGGCTACACCTTC	CASSPVAGRANYGYTF
.	.	TRBV10-1	TRBJ1-1	TGCGCCAGCAGTGAGGGGGGGATGAAAGCTTTCTTT	CASSEGGMKAFF
.	.	TRBV21-1	TRBJ1-1	TGTGCCAGCAGCAAACGTAGGGTGGTTTCGGAAGCTTTCTTT	CASSKRRVVSEAFF
.	.	TRBV7-5	TRBJ2-7	TGTGCCAGAAGCAACCGGACAGGAGTCTACGAGCAGTACTTC	CARSNRTGVYEQYF
.	.	TRBV14	TRBJ2-1	TGTGCCAGCAGCCAAGTAAGTCCCTCCTACAATGAGCAGTTCTTC	CASSQVSPSYNEQFF
.	.	TRBV4-3	TRBJ1-5	TGCGCCAGCAGCCAAGATCTGGCCCCAGCGGATCAGCCCCAGCATTTT	CASSQDLAPADQPQHF
.	.	TRBV5-5	TRBJ1-1	TGTGCCAGCAGCTTGACGGGGCGGGGGTTTCTTGAAGCTTTCTTT	CASSLTGRGFLEAFF
TRBD2	.	TRBV7-2	TRBJ2-7	TGTGCCAGCAGCTTCTCCAGGACTAGCGGGGGGGCCTACGAGCAGTACTTC	CASSFSRTSGGAYEQYF
TRBD1	.	TRBV11-2	TRBJ1-1	TGTGCCAGCAGCTGGGGGACAGGGTTTGAAGCTTTCTTT	CASSWGTGFEAFF
.	.	TRBV6-1	TRBJ1-1	TGTGCCAGCAGGGACACTGAAGCTTTCTTT	CASRDTEAFF
.	.	TRBV27	TRBJ1-5	TGTGCCAGCAGGGGGGATTGGGGAGGCAATCAGCCCCAGCATTTT	CASRGDWGGNQPQHF
TRBD1	.	TRBV10-3	TRBJ2-5	TGTGCCATCAGTGAGACTGTACTCTTACAGGGGGCTTGGAAAGAGACCCAGTACTTC	CAISETVLLQGAWKETQYF
.	.	TRBV4-3	TRBJ2-4	TGCGCCAGCAGCCAAGAACTCGGGAAAGAAAACATTCAGTACTTC	CASSQELGKENIQYF
.	.	TRBV5-1	TRBJ1-4	TGCGCCAGCAGGGGGGATCCTAATGAAAAACTGTTTTTT	CASRGDPNEKLFF
.	once	TRBV2	TRBJ1-1	TGTGCCAGCAGTGAAAAGGGGACGGCGAACACTGAAGCTTTCTTT	CASSEKGTANTEAFF
.	.	TRBV4-3	TRBJ2-5	TGCGCCAGCAGCCAATCCAGCAGGGAAGAGACCCAGTACTTC	CASSQSSREETQYF
TRBD1	.	TRBV7-9	TRBJ1-1	TGTGCCAGCAGCTTAGGACAGGGCCCCTCTTTCTTT	CASSLGQGPSFF
.	.	TRBV4-1	TRBJ2-1	TGCGCCAGCAGCCAAGCACAGATGGACAATGAGCAGTTCTTC	CASSQAQMDNEQFF
.	.	TRBV5-6	TRBJ2-3	TGTGCCAGCAGCTTATCCGGGACCTCCTCGCAGTATTTT	CASSLSGTSSQYF
.	.	TRBV11-1	TRBJ2-7	TGTGCCAGCAGATTCGGTACAGGAGGTTACGAGCAGTACTTC	CASRFGTGGYEQYF
TRBD1	once	TRBV4-3	TRBJ1-5	TGCGCCAGCAGCGCGGACAGGTGGAGCAATCAGCCCCAGCATTTT	CASSADRWSNQPQHF
TRBD1	.	TRBV6-5	TRBJ1-1	TGTGCCAGCTCGGACAGGATCTGGGCTGAAGCTTTCTTT	CASSDRIWAEAFF
.	few	TRBV4-2	TRBJ1-6	TGTGCCAGCAGCCAAGAGGACAGTTATAATTCACCCCTCCACTTT	CASSQEDSYNSPLHF
.	.	TRBV19	TRBJ1-1	TGTGCCAGTAGCACTACAGGGCTTGGGAGGGACACTGAAGCTTTCTTT	CASSTTGLGRDTEAFF
.	once	TRBV25-1	TRBJ1-1	TGTGCCAGCAGTGTACCGGGGCCGAACACTGAAGCTTTCTTT	CASSVPGPNTEAFF
TRBD1	.	TRBV4-1	TRBJ2-2	TGCGCCAGCAGCCAACACGACAGGGGGTTCACCGGGGAGCTGTTTTTT	CASSQHDRGFTGELFF
TRBD1	few	TRBV7-9	TRBJ1-2	TGTGCCAGCAGCTGGGACAGCTATGGCTACACCTTC	CASSWDSYGYTF
TRBD1	.	TRBV5-6	TRBJ1-2	TGTGCCAGCAGCCGAGGACAGGGGACGGTCTCGTATGGCTACACCTTC	CASSRGQGTVSYGYTF
.	few	TRBV7-8	TRBJ2-2	TGTGCCAGCAGCTTAGTGCGACAAAACACCGGGGAGCTGTTTTTT	CASSLVRQNTGELFF
.	once	TRBV29-1	TRBJ1-1	TGCAGCGTTGTGGAGTTCAGTATGGCTTTCTTT	CSVVEFSMAFF
.	.	TRBV29-1	TRBJ2-1	TGCAGCGGCCACCAGGGGTCTGTTGATGAGCAGTTCTTC	CSGHQGSVDEQFF
.	.	TRBV7-2	TRBJ2-3	TGTGCCAGCAGCCGTAGCGCGGGATACACAGATACGCAGTATTTT	CASSRSAGYTDTQYF